Below are 18 T cell receptor beta chains sequenced from a single sample in a study of blood T cells in healthy people across ages. Combining a sample-barcoded 5' primer with a J-beta primer mix, a second PCR ran for roughly 7 to 11 cycles. TCRdb re-analysed the 5' RACE reads in MiXCR, keeping a single row per CDR3 protein. The data show about 1.5 million distinct CDR3 sequences, with approximately 43% seen just once and less than 5% held by the top ten. Sample: blood. The receptor set was obtained from a woman between 18 and 29 years old in good health.

This chain links TRBV10-3 with TRBJ2-2; no firm D call. Germline assignment: CDR1 ENHRY and CDR2 SYGVKD. V was trimmed by 7 bases and J by 1 base, leaving 10 bases between them. CDR3 length: 14 residues. CDR3 bases: TGTGCCATCATGGCAGTCGAGAACACCGGGGAGCTGTTTTTT. Amino acids: CAIMAVENTGELFF.

The gene calls are TRBV27 and TRBJ1-1; 9 bases align to TRBD1. CDR3 length: 13 amino acids. V shed 11 bases, J shed 5 bases, and the junction held 9 bases outside the gene matches. From germline, CDR1 is MNHEY and CDR2 SMNVEV (reference sequence). CDR3 DNA: TGTGCCGCATCGGACAGGGGTAAAACTGAAGCTTTCTTT. Amino acid sequence: CAASDRGKTEAFF.

Only a few counts were recorded for this clonotype. The J gene is TRBJ2-7, the V gene TRBV12-3 or TRBV12-4, with unresolved D. The CDR3 is made up of 12 amino acids. The V and J ends lost 6 bases and 5 bases respectively, with 11 bases between them. The CDR3 region has the DNA TGTGCCAGCAGCTCCACAGAGGACGAGCAGTACTTC. Its translation is CASSSTEDEQYF.

Here the CDR3 DNA reads TGTGCCAGCAGTTACTCCCGGACAGTTTATCGCGGAAACGAGCAGTACTTC. Amino acid sequence: CASSYSRTVYRGNEQYF. The rearrangement uses TRBV6-5 and TRBJ2-7; the D gene is possibly TRBD1 (6 bases). V lost 0 bases, J lost 5 bases, and 20 bases lay in between. The CDR3 runs to 17 residues. Germline V gene data show CDR1 as MNHEY and CDR2 as SVGAGI.

The CDR3 DNA follows: TGTGCCAGCAGCTGGTTTCATTTGGGGGGCGGCCAAGAGACCCAGTACTTC. Amino acids: CASSWFHLGGGQETQYF. V is TRBV7-9 and J is TRBJ2-5; the D gene could be TRBD1 or TRBD2 (6 bases each). Germline values: CDR1 SEHNR, CDR2 FQNEAQ (reference sequence). Between the trimmed V and J ends, which lost 4 bases and 1 base, there was a span of 19 bases. The CDR3 is made up of 17 amino acids.

This clonotype occurred a few times. The chain carries TRBV7-2 and TRBJ2-7, with TRBD1 matching 7 bases. The junction had 10 bases not matched to a gene; V was cut back by 5 bases and J by 3 bases. The CDR3 totals 15 residues. Germline values: CDR1 SGHTA, CDR2 FQGNSA. The chain's CDR3 is CASSTSWGQSYEQYF. DNA of the CDR3: TGTGCCAGCAGCACTAGTTGGGGACAGAGCTACGAGCAGTACTTC.

This clonotype was seen a few times. The chain uses TRBV12-5 and TRBJ2-3; possible D gene TRBD2, 5 bases. This CDR3 region has 12 residues. V shed 1 base and J shed 8 bases, with 7 bases lying between them. CDR1 is LGHNT and CDR2 is FRNRAP in the germline V gene. The CDR3 sequence: CASGLERRTQYF. DNA for the CDR3: TGTGCTAGTGGTTTGGAGCGGCGTACGCAGTATTTT.

This clonotype was counted a single time. This sequence joins TRBV20-1 and TRBJ2-7; 11 bases map to TRBD2. The V and J ends lost 0 bases and 5 bases, in that order; junction bases with no gene match: 6. This CDR3 is built from 15 residues. From germline, CDR1 is DFQATT and CDR2 SNEGSKA (reference sequence). CDR3: CSARDSGREVDEQYF. DNA of the CDR3: TGCAGTGCTAGAGATAGCGGGAGGGAGGTCGACGAGCAGTACTTC.

The chain couples TRBV20-1 to TRBJ2-2; weak D call: TRBD2 (6 bases). The length of the CDR3 is 14 residues. V was shortened by 6 bases and J by 4 bases, with 15 bases between the two germline ends. The germline V gene has CDR1 DFQATT and CDR2 SNEGSKA (reference sequence). The chain's CDR3 is CSAQRAVITGELFF. The CDR3 DNA follows: TGCAGTGCGCAGCGGGCCGTCATCACCGGGGAGCTGTTTTTT.

The rearrangement links TRBV10-1 to TRBJ2-1; D perhaps matches TRBD1 (6 bases). V shed 6 bases and J shed 4 bases, with 13 bases lying between them. The germline V gene encodes CDR1 WNHNN and CDR2 SYGVQD (reference sequence). The CDR3 runs 14 residues. The DNA for the CDR3 is TGCGCCAGCAGCCGGGACATCGGGTACAATGAGCAGTTCTTC. It specifies CASSRDIGYNEQFF.

J is TRBJ1-2 and V is TRBV4-3; the D gene is possibly TRBD1 (6 bases). V was cut by 4 bases and J by 5 bases, with 11 bases left in between. The germline CDR1 and CDR2 sequences are LGHNA and YSLEER. The CDR3 has 13 residues. The CDR3 DNA reads as TGCGCCAGCAGCCCAGGGGAGCAGTATGGCTACACCTTC. This codes for CASSPGEQYGYTF.

This clonotype was detected ten times or more. The chain is built from TRBV27 and TRBJ1-2; D not resolved. The germline CDR1 and CDR2 sequences are MNHEY and SMNVEV (reference sequence). CDR3 length: 15 residues. The germline V and J ends were trimmed by 6 bases and 4 bases, with 18 bases remaining between them. Written as DNA, the CDR3 is TGTGCCAGCAGCCGACTCGCGGAGGGAAGCTATGGCTACACCTTC. It translates to CASSRLAEGSYGYTF.

This chain's CDR3 is CASTTQRETEAFF. The CDR3 DNA follows: TGTGCCAGCACCACGCAACGGGAGACTGAAGCTTTCTTT. The rearrangement joins TRBV2 to TRBJ1-1; D is unresolved. V lost 7 bases and J 5 bases, leaving 14 bases between the germline ends. The CDR3 contains 13 residues. Germline CDR1 and CDR2: SNHLY and FYNNEI.

J is TRBJ2-4 and V is TRBV5-1; a weak D match, TRBD1 (5 bases). The assigned J gene may be wrong: the sequence end matches TRBJ2-7 better. This CDR3 has 13 amino acids. Germline V gene data show CDR1 as SGHRS and CDR2 as YFSETQ. Here the CDR3 DNA reads TGCGCCAGCAGCTTGGGGACATACAGCGAGCAGTACTTC. Protein: CASSLGTYSEQYF.

The chain is built from TRBV29-1 and TRBJ1-1; TRBD1 matches at 7 bases. Germline-derived CDR1 and CDR2 are SQVTM and ANQGSEA. This CDR3 is 13 amino acids long. With 6 bases clipped from V and 4 bases from J, the junction kept 8 bases outside the gene matches. The CDR3 region has the DNA TGCAGCGTCGATACGACAGGGTTCACTGAAGCTTTCTTT. Translating it yields CSVDTTGFTEAFF.

The V and J genes are TRBV7-9 and TRBJ2-1; 9 nucleotides match TRBD1. V shed 6 bases and J 1 base; nucleotides not matched to a gene: 4. The CDR3 covers 15 residues. CDR1 is SEHNR, CDR2 FQNEAQ, per germline (reference sequence). CDR3 sequence: CASSTGGESYNEQFF. The CDR3 DNA reads as TGTGCCAGCAGTACAGGGGGCGAATCCTACAATGAGCAGTTCTTC.

This clonotype was counted once. This chain links TRBV27 with TRBJ1-5; D is possibly TRBD1 (6 bases). Germline CDR1 reads MNHEY; CDR2 reads SMNVEV (reference sequence). CDR3 length: 16 residues. Trimming took off 5 bases at V and 2 bases at J, with 16 bases between the two ends. CDR3: CASSPFRGRGNQPQHF. In DNA, the CDR3 is TGTGCCAGCAGTCCCTTCAGGGGCCGAGGCAATCAGCCCCAGCATTTT.

This chain connects TRBV20-1 to TRBJ2-3, with 8 bases matching TRBD2. Germline-derived CDR1 and CDR2 are DFQATT and SNEGSKA (reference sequence). The length of the CDR3 is 13 residues. Unmatched junction bases numbered 6, after V lost 5 bases and J lost 5 bases. CDR3: CSAHERGKDTQYF. For the CDR3, the DNA is TGCAGTGCTCATGAGCGGGGGAAAGATACGCAGTATTTT.